The rows below give T cell receptor beta chains drawn from one sample of a study of technical replicates of blood from several donors. The table came from immunoSEQ multiplex PCR; TCRdb's copy has only in-frame clones and leaves some out. The table shows some 87,000 clones, with roughly 93% occurring only once. The sample comprised T cells isolated from PBMCs. Every receptor here comes from a human donor in good health. Each CDR3 is given without its conserved first and last residue. The order of the fields is V gene, J gene, CDR3 length, CDR3 protein.

>TRBV25-1|TRBJ2-3|11
ASSATGEYTQY
>TRBV7-9|TRBJ1-1|13
ASSRKTGGHTEAF
>TRBV5-4|TRBJ1-2|12
ASKAPGGNHGYT
>TRBV5-6|TRBJ1-5|11
ASSLQGGQPQH
>TRBV13|TRBJ1-1|13
ASSPRRGLNTEAF
>TRBV19|TRBJ2-7|12
ASSIATGEGEQY
>TRBV7-9|TRBJ1-5|12
ASSEQGANQPQH
>TRBV30|TRBJ2-7|14
AWSVGEELAPYEQY
>TRBV21-1|TRBJ2-1|11
ASSILLDNEQF
>TRBV27|TRBJ2-7|11
ASSIGQTYEQY
>TRBV9|TRBJ2-1|13
ASSVGQGWDNEQF
>TRBV9|TRBJ2-3|17
ASSVRATTGPPFTDTQY
>TRBV4-2|TRBJ2-5|20
ASSQERISSAISRVSAETQY
>TRBV29-1|TRBJ1-2|10
SVDRGRNGYT
>TRBV28|TRBJ2-3|9
ASSALDTQY
>TRBV5-4|TRBJ2-7|13
ASSLGGQLFYEQY
>TRBV4-3|TRBJ2-3|12
ASSQDREIDTQY
>TRBV29-1|TRBJ2-7|12
SAKSGTGFYEQY
>TRBV13|TRBJ1-4|13
ASRMGLGTNEKLF
>TRBV7-9|TRBJ1-5|14
ASSLSGGGSNQPQH
>TRBV7-2|TRBJ2-3|14
ASSLDPGGRTDTQY
>TRBV21-1|TRBJ2-1|14
ASSKSQGIFGNEQF
>TRBV28|TRBJ2-1|9
ASSFPDEQF
>TRBV9|TRBJ2-7|13
ASSGGGIGRHEQY
>TRBV6-6|TRBJ2-5|14
ASSYGTSGSRETQY
>TRBV7-6|TRBJ2-1|12
ASSFSGSHNEQF
>TRBV11-3|TRBJ2-1|12
ASSSDSSYNEQF
>TRBV5-6|TRBJ1-4|12
ASSSQGAWEKLF
>TRBV7-2|TRBJ1-5|14
ASSRGGQYSNQPQH
>TRBV4-1|TRBJ2-7|12
ASSPISSSYEQY
>TRBV5-1|TRBJ1-1|12
ASSLAPGNTEAF
>TRBV4-2|TRBJ1-4|15
ASSQESRRSSNEKLF
>TRBV27|TRBJ2-7|12
ASSWDRSSYEQY
>TRBV19|TRBJ2-7|13
ASSILASGSNEQY
>TRBV6-5|TRBJ2-7|13
ASSYPGTPSYEQY
>TRBV5-1|TRBJ1-1|11
ASSLAGNTEAF
>TRBV30|TRBJ1-2|11
AWSVRNNYGYT
>TRBV12-5|TRBJ2-1|14
ASGLVNGRQYNEQF
>TRBV5-1|TRBJ1-5|12
ASSPGQDWQPQH
>TRBV29-1|TRBJ1-1|11
STSDGIWVEAF
>TRBV7-3|TRBJ2-3|17
ASSPLDREEGWGADTQY
>TRBV11-3|TRBJ2-7|9
ASSLLYEQY
>TRBV11-2|TRBJ2-4|11
ASSIQSVNIQY
>TRBV23-1|TRBJ2-5|15
ASSQSYLWLGGETQY
>TRBV4-1|TRBJ2-7|14
ASSQDHLAGIYEQY
>TRBV4-3|TRBJ1-5|13
ASSQVDSPNQPQH
>TRBV9|TRBJ2-7|12
ASSGSPSGYEQY
>TRBV18|TRBJ2-3|13
ASSPPSPNTDTQY
>TRBV5-5|TRBJ2-3|13
ASSFSGQGPDTQY
>TRBV10-2|TRBJ2-7|13
ASSENGASSYEQY
>TRBV6-5|TRBJ2-7|11
ASKGSGGYEQY